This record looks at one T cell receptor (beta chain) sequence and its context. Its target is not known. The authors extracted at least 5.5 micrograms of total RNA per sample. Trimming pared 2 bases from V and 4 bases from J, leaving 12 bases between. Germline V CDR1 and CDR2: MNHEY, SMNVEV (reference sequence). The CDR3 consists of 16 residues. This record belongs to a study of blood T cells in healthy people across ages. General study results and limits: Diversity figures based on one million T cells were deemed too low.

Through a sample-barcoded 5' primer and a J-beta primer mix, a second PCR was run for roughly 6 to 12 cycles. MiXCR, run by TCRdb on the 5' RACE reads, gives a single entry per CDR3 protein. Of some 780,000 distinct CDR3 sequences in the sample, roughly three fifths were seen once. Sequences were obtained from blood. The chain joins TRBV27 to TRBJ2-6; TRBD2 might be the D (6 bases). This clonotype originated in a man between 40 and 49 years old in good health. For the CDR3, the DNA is TGTGCCAGCAGTTTACGCAGCCGGGGGGGGGCCAACGTCCTGACTTTC. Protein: CASSLRSRGGANVLTF.